Below, 31 T cell receptor beta chains from the same sample are listed, as sequenced in a study of blood T cell repertoires in COVID-19. Measured with immunoSEQ multiplex PCR; TCRdb has only the in-frame clones, and not every one. Seen here are almost 500,000 clones, around 85% observed once, and the top ten hold approximately 8%. Sequencing was performed on PBMCs or T cells enriched from blood (not recorded which). All receptors come from a woman aged 55-70 years who had recovered from COVID-19.

This chain joins TRBV6-2 or TRBV6-3 and TRBJ2-3; D gene ambiguous. The CDR3 consists of 13 residues. V was clipped by 2 bases and J by 3 bases, with 6 bases between them. The germline CDR1 and CDR2 sequences are MNHEY and SVGEGT. The CDR3 coding sequence is TGTGCCAGCAGTTACCCCCCAACAGATACGCAGTATTTT. Protein: CASSYPPTDTQYF.

The V and J genes are TRBV7-8 and TRBJ2-1; 9 bases match TRBD1. Germline V gene sequence: CDR1 SGHVS, CDR2 FQNEAQ. The CDR3 loop spans 16 amino acids. V was pared by 1 base and J by 10 bases, with 11 bases of the junction left unmatched. The CDR3 nucleotides are TGTGCCAGCAGCTTAGGGGGGGGACAGGGAATTAGGGAGCAGTTCTTC. It specifies CASSLGGGQGIREQFF.

J is TRBJ1-5 and V is TRBV6-2 or TRBV6-3; no reliable D call. CDR3 length equals 15 residues. From germline, CDR1 is MNHEY and CDR2 SVGEGT. Trimming stripped 4 bases from V and 0 bases from J, with 10 bases between. In nucleotides, the CDR3 is TGTGCCAGCAGTTCATTCAGAAATAGCAATCAGCCCCAGCATTTT. Its translation is CASSSFRNSNQPQHF.

The V call is TRBV7-9, the J call TRBJ1-3; 7 bases match TRBD1. Germline V gene data show CDR1 as SEHNR and CDR2 as FQNEAQ (reference sequence). This CDR3 has 14 amino acids. Losses at the gene ends were 5 bases for V and 3 bases for J; bases not matched to a gene: 4. The CDR3 region is CASSPTGNGNTIYF. The DNA for the CDR3 is TGTGCCAGCAGCCCGACAGGGAATGGAAACACCATATATTTT.

This chain joins TRBV11-2 and TRBJ2-4; 8 positions agree with TRBD1. The ends lost 5 bases at V and 10 bases at J; junction bases unmatched: 10. The CDR3 spans 14 residues. The V gene's germline CDR1 is SGHAT and CDR2 FQNNGV. The CDR3 DNA reads as TGTGCCAGCAGCCTGAATGGACAGGGCCTTATTCAGTACTTC. Its protein product is CASSLNGQGLIQYF.

The chain employs TRBV19 and TRBJ2-1; 9 bases are shared with TRBD1. The CDR3 spans 15 residues. Unmatched junction bases numbered 7, after V lost 6 bases and J lost 4 bases. Germline CDR1 is LNHDA and CDR2 is SQIVND (reference sequence). The CDR3 DNA follows: TGTGCCAGTAGCCAAACAGGGGGCTCTTACAATGAGCAGTTCTTC. Amino acid sequence: CASSQTGGSYNEQFF.

The V and J genes are TRBV4-1 and TRBJ2-2, with 7 bases lining up with TRBD1. The CDR3 sequence is 16 residues long. The V and J ends lost 4 bases and 1 base, in that order; junction bases with no gene match: 6. CDR1 is MGHRA and CDR2 is YSYEKL in the germline V gene. The CDR3 protein is CASSPRAGGNTGELFF. The CDR3, as DNA: TGCGCCAGCAGCCCGAGAGCAGGGGGGAACACCGGGGAGCTGTTTTTT.

V is TRBV5-6 and J is TRBJ1-2, with 7 bases that match TRBD1. This CDR3 has 14 amino acids. V dropped 1 base and J dropped 6; count of bases not matched to a gene: 6. Per the germline V gene, CDR1 is SGHDT and CDR2 is YYEEEE. The CDR3 loop reads CASSLWDSRDGYTF. The CDR3 coding sequence is TGTGCCAGCAGCTTGTGGGACAGCAGAGATGGCTACACCTTC.

The chain links TRBV3-1 (or the pseudogene TRBV3-2) to TRBJ2-5; TRBD1 matches 8 bases. The CDR3 length is 15 residues. Germline CDR1 and CDR2: LGHDT and YNNKEL (reference sequence). With V trimmed by 1 base and J by 6 bases, 7 bases remained unmatched. As DNA, the CDR3 is TGTGCCAGCAGCCAAGTTGCAGGGGGCCTGAAGACCCAGTACTTC. Its translation: CASSQVAGGLKTQYF.

The rearrangement links TRBV12-2 to TRBJ2-7; the table names TRBD1, a call not compared with the DNA. TRBV12-2 is listed as a pseudogene. The CDR3 runs to 15 residues. In DNA, the CDR3 is TGTGCAAGTCGCTTACCCGGGACAGGCCCCTACGAGCAGTACGTC. Amino acids: CASRLPGTGPYEQYV.

The genes are TRBV9 and TRBJ1-2; TRBD1 matches at 12 bases. Germline V gene lookup returns CDR1 SGDLS and CDR2 YYNGEE. V lost 4 bases, J lost 2 bases, and 6 bases stayed unmatched. The CDR3 is made up of 16 amino acids. The CDR3 nucleotides are TGTGCCAGCAGCCCTCGGGACAGGGGGCTCAACTATGGCTACACCTTC. It specifies CASSPRDRGLNYGYTF.

This chain uses TRBV7-8 with TRBJ2-6, with 8 nucleotides matching TRBD1. There are 20 residues in the CDR3. Germline trimming cut 4 bases from V and 0 bases from J; bases unmatched to any gene: 14. The germline V gene encodes CDR1 SGHVS and CDR2 FQNEAQ. Written as DNA, the CDR3 is TGTGCCAGCAGCTCTCAGCGGACCGGGACAGGCCTCTCTGGGGCCAACGTCCTGACTTTC. Protein sequence: CASSSQRTGTGLSGANVLTF.

The V call is TRBV15, the J call TRBJ2-7; 11 nucleotides align to TRBD2. Germline loops: CDR1 LNHNV, CDR2 YYDKDF (reference sequence). CDR3 length: 15 amino acids. J was trimmed by 4 bases and V by 3 bases; bases with no gene match: 5. CDR3 amino acids: CATSSHGTSGYEQYF. In nucleotides, the CDR3 is TGTGCCACCAGCAGCCACGGGACTAGCGGATACGAGCAGTACTTC.

This clone appeared a few times. The genes are TRBV2 and TRBJ1-2; no clear D. V lost 3 bases to trimming and J lost 4 bases, with 12 bases between them. Germline CDR1 and CDR2: SNHLY and FYNNEI. This CDR3 is 14 amino acids long. CDR3: CASSDGESSYGYTF. CDR3 DNA: TGTGCCAGCAGTGACGGGGAAAGCAGCTATGGCTACACCTTC.

This clone was detected once. The CDR3 DNA reads TGTGCCATCAGGGGTCCCCGAGGCGGAGGGAGCACCGGGGAGCTGTTTTTT. As protein: CAIRGPRGGGSTGELFF. The genes are TRBV10-3 and TRBJ2-2; a possible D gene is TRBD2 (6 bases). This CDR3 has 17 residues. Germline assignment: CDR1 ENHRY and CDR2 SYGVKD. Trimming removed 6 bases at V and 4 bases at J, with 21 bases between.

This rearrangement joins TRBV10-3 to TRBJ2-6, with 9 bases matching TRBD1. V was pared by 6 bases and J by 1 base, with 16 bases of the junction left unmatched. The germline V gene encodes CDR1 ENHRY and CDR2 SYGVKD. The CDR3 runs 20 residues. The CDR3 DNA reads TGTGCCATCAGCAGACCCCCGGGGACAGGGAGCGGGTCTGGGGCCAACGTCCTGACTTTC. Translating gives CAISRPPGTGSGSGANVLTF.

The V gene is TRBV18, the J gene TRBJ2-7; 8 bases fit TRBD2. The CDR3 contains 14 residues. V was clipped by 5 bases and J by 3 bases; unmatched bases: 6. Germline lookup yields CDR1 KGHSH and CDR2 LQKENI. The CDR3 nucleotides are TGTGCCAGCTCATCCGGCGGGGGGCTCTACGAGCAGTACGTC. Translated: CASSSGGGLYEQYV.

The chain carries TRBV19 and TRBJ1-6, with 8 bases lining up with TRBD1. Germline V gives CDR1 LNHDA, CDR2 SQIVND (reference sequence). The V gene end was trimmed by 5 bases and the J gene end by 10 bases; junction bases not matched to a gene: 10. The CDR3 sequence is 15 residues long. CDR3 DNA sequence: TGTGCCAGTAGTGCACGTCAGGGGGCAGGCTCACCCCTCCACTTT. It encodes CASSARQGAGSPLHF. Full variable domain (missing parts from reference TRBV19 and TRBJ1-6): DGGITQSPKYLFRKEGQNVTLSCEQNLNHDAMYWYRQDPGQGLRLIYYSQIVNDFQKGDIAEGYSVSREKKESFPLTVTSAQKNPTAFYLCASSARQGAGSPLHFGNGTRLTVT.

V and J are TRBV24-1 and TRBJ1-2; 8 positions agree with TRBD1. V was clipped by 4 bases and J by 7 bases; unmatched bases: 10. CDR1 KGHDR and CDR2 SFDVKD come from the germline V gene. This CDR3 has 15 amino acids. The CDR3: CATSDPRQGLAGYTF. In DNA, the CDR3 is TGTGCCACCAGTGACCCCCGACAGGGGCTGGCTGGCTACACCTTC.

The V and J genes are TRBV11-2 and TRBJ1-2; D is possibly TRBD1 (5 bases). Per the germline V gene, CDR1 is SGHAT and CDR2 is FQNNGV. The CDR3 loop spans 15 amino acids. Trimming removed 5 bases from V and 2 bases from J, with 15 bases in between. The CDR3 loop reads CASSPTGRGNYGYTF. The CDR3 nucleotides read TGTGCCAGCAGCCCCACAGGTCGGGGGAACTATGGCTACACCTTC. The full variable domain, rest sourced from reference TRBV11-2 and TRBJ1-2, is EAGVAQSPRYKIIEKRQSVAFWCNPISGHATLYWYQQILGQGPKLLIQFQNNGVVDDSQLPKDRFSAERLKGVDSTLKIQPAKLEDSAVYLCASSPTGRGNYGYTFGSGTRLTVV.

DNA of the CDR3: TGTGCCAGCAAGTCTGGGGGGGCACCTTACAATGAGCAGTTCTTC. Encoded protein: CASKSGGAPYNEQFF. The chain carries TRBV9 and TRBJ2-1; tentatively, D is TRBD2 (7 bases). Trimming took off 6 bases at V and 4 bases at J, with 17 bases between the two ends. CDR1 SGDLS and CDR2 YYNGEE come from the germline V gene. The CDR3 loop spans 15 amino acids.

This chain uses TRBV6-5 with TRBJ1-4, with no clear D. This CDR3 region has 13 residues. Germline V lookup: CDR1 MNHEY, CDR2 SVGAGI. Trimming took 0 bases from V and 8 from J, leaving 7 bases between them. The CDR3 protein is CASSYSGREKLFF. CDR3 DNA: TGTGCCAGCAGTTACTCGGGGAGAGAAAAACTGTTTTTT.

This sequence joins TRBV7-8 and TRBJ1-5, with D possibly matching TRBD1 (6 bases). The length of the CDR3 is 14 residues. The germline V gene encodes CDR1 SGHVS and CDR2 FQNEAQ. Trimming took 4 bases from V and 9 from J, leaving 16 bases between them. As DNA, the CDR3 is TGTGCCAGCAGCTCGACAGGACTTTTAGCGCCCCAGCATTTT. It encodes CASSSTGLLAPQHF. Combining the CDR3 with reference TRBV7-8 and TRBJ1-5 gives the whole variable domain GAGVSQSPRYKVAKRGQDVALRCDPISGHVSLFWYQQALGQGPEFLTYFQNEAQLDKSGLPSDRFFAERPEGSVSTLKIQRTQQEDSAVYLCASSSTGLLAPQHFGDGTRLSIL.

The CDR3 loop is CASSPPGQGYGYTF. The CDR3 bases are TGTGCCAGCTCACCACCGGGACAGGGGTACGGCTACACCTTC. This chain joins TRBV18 and TRBJ1-2; 10 bases are a match to TRBD1. With 0 bases clipped from V and 8 bases from J, the junction kept 3 bases outside the gene matches. Germline lookup yields CDR1 KGHSH and CDR2 LQKENI. This CDR3 has 14 residues.

The V gene is TRBV12-5, the J gene TRBJ2-7, with D possibly being TRBD2 (6 bases). In germline, CDR1 is LGHNT, CDR2 FRNRAP. V gave up 8 bases and J gave up 4 bases, with 9 bases separating them. The CDR3 runs to 11 residues. The CDR3: CASSRGYEQYV. CDR3 nucleotide sequence: TGTGCTAGTTCGCGGGGTTACGAGCAGTACGTC.

The chain links TRBV24-1 to TRBJ1-2; TRBD1 matches at 7 bases. The germline CDR1 and CDR2 sequences are KGHDR and SFDVKD. The CDR3 extends over 13 amino acids. The trim removed 4 bases at V and 5 bases at J, leaving 3 bases unmatched. Written as DNA, the CDR3 is TGTGCCACCAGTGACCGGGACAGATATGGCTACACCTTC. Amino acids: CATSDRDRYGYTF.

The chain joins TRBV5-4 to TRBJ2-5, with TRBD2 identical over 8 bases. CDR3 length equals 14 residues. The germline CDR1 and CDR2 sequences are SGHNT and YYREEE (reference sequence). V lost 2 bases and J lost 3; bases outside the gene matches: 3. The CDR3 DNA follows: TGTGCCAGCAGCTTAGCGGGGGCCGAAGAGACCCAGTACTTC. This sequence encodes CASSLAGAEETQYF.

The CDR3 nucleotides read TGCGCCAGCAGTCACTCATATCCGGGCACAGATACGCAGTATTTT. Amino acid sequence: CASSHSYPGTDTQYF. The chain is built from TRBV4-1 and TRBJ2-3, with D hard to call. The V end lost 6 bases, the J end lost 1 base, and 14 bases lay between the germline ends. Germline V CDR1 and CDR2: MGHRA, YSYEKL. The CDR3 has 15 amino acids.

This clone was observed a single time. This chain links TRBV18 with TRBJ1-6; 11 nucleotides agree with TRBD1. Unmatched junction bases numbered 4, after V lost 3 bases and J lost 9 bases. The V gene's germline CDR1 is KGHSH and CDR2 LQKENI. This CDR3 spans 15 amino acids. CDR3 sequence reads: CASSPGQGGGSPLHF. In DNA form, the CDR3 reads TGTGCCAGCTCACCGGGACAGGGGGGAGGTTCACCCCTCCACTTT.

This rearrangement joins TRBV5-1 to TRBJ1-6; TRBD1 matches 7 bases. Trimming took 5 bases from V and 10 from J; bases not matched to a gene: 9. CDR1 and CDR2 from the germline V gene are SGHRS and YFSETQ. There are 14 residues in the CDR3. The CDR3 region has the DNA TGCGCCAGCAGACGGGAGACAGGGTTATCACCCCTCCACTTT. Its protein is CASRRETGLSPLHF. The full variable domain, completed using reference TRBV5-1 and TRBJ1-6, is KAGVTQTPRYLIKTRGQQVTLSCSPISGHRSVSWYQQTPGQGLQFLFEYFSETQRNKGNFPGRFSGRQFSNSRSEMNVSTLELGDSALYLCASRRETGLSPLHFGNGTRLTVT.

The V call is TRBV19, the J call TRBJ1-1; D gene ambiguous. Trimming took off 11 bases at V and 1 base at J, with 17 bases between the two ends. The germline V gene encodes CDR1 LNHDA and CDR2 SQIVND (reference sequence). CDR3 length: 14 amino acids. The CDR3 DNA reads TGTGCCCTTCACCCAGGCTATGGGAACACTGAAGCTTTCTTT. Translated, it gives CALHPGYGNTEAFF.